The 20 T cell receptor beta chains listed next were all sequenced from one sample in a study of OX40 agonist ivuxolimab in advanced cancers. Here immunoSEQ multiplex PCR was the method, and the copy in TCRdb shows in-frame clones only, minus some. The sample contains 75,000 to 100,000 clones, roughly 88% of which appear only once. The sequencing used CD4+ or CD8+ T cells sorted from blood, collected in a trial of the OX40 agonist ivuxolimab. These receptors were collected from an adult with an advanced solid tumor such as melanoma, head and neck, liver or kidney cancer.

The chain recombines TRBV5-1 with TRBJ2-1; 7 bases line up with TRBD1. V trimming: 4 bases; J trimming: 6 bases; junction bases outside the gene matches: 10. Germline V CDR1 and CDR2: SGHRS, YFSETQ. This CDR3 has 15 residues. CDR3 DNA: TGCGCCAGCAGCCAAGACAGGGTGGGTTCCAATGAGCAGTTCTTC. It encodes CASSQDRVGSNEQFF.

The V call is TRBV30, the J call TRBJ1-1; D possibly corresponds to TRBD1 (6 bases). The CDR3 is 13 residues long. Deletions cut 1 base from V and 1 base from J, with 7 bases between. Germline CDR1 is GTSNPN and CDR2 is SVGIG (reference sequence). DNA for the CDR3: TGTGCCTGGAGTGAACAGGGGAACACTGAAGCTTTCTTT. This gives the protein CAWSEQGNTEAFF.

V and J are TRBV5-1 and TRBJ2-1; tentatively, D is TRBD2 (6 bases). This CDR3 is built from 13 residues. The germline gives CDR1 SGHRS, CDR2 YFSETQ. V was cut by 7 bases and J by 6 bases, with 14 bases left in between. The CDR3 loop is CASSTLGGNEQFF. The CDR3 nucleotides are TGCGCCAGCTCCACGCTCGGGGGCAATGAGCAGTTCTTC.

The rearrangement uses TRBV19 and TRBJ2-3, with 7 bases matching TRBD1. The CDR3 contains 18 residues. Per the germline V gene, CDR1 is LNHDA and CDR2 is SQIVND (reference sequence). V lost 5 bases and J lost 2; bases outside the gene matches: 16. CDR3 in amino acids: CASSVPTWDRLSTDTQYF. The CDR3, as DNA: TGTGCCAGTAGTGTACCTACTTGGGACAGACTTTCCACAGATACGCAGTATTTT.

The chain couples TRBV11-2 to TRBJ2-2; D not resolved. The germline V gene encodes CDR1 SGHAT and CDR2 FQNNGV. Trimming took off 1 base at V and 5 bases at J, with 5 bases between the two ends. The length of the CDR3 is 13 residues. The CDR3 nucleotides are TGTGCCAGCAGCTTAGGGTTGACCGGGGAGCTGTTTTTT. Translation: CASSLGLTGELFF.

The rearrangement joins TRBV7-9 to TRBJ1-1; D not certain. V was pared by 3 bases and J by 4 bases, with 15 bases between. The CDR3 runs to 15 residues. Germline V gene lookup returns CDR1 SEHNR and CDR2 FQNEAQ (reference sequence). The CDR3 reads CASSLRQSSLTEAFF. The CDR3 DNA reads as TGTGCCAGCAGCTTGAGACAAAGCTCGCTCACTGAAGCTTTCTTT.

The chain joins TRBV28 to TRBJ2-7; no clear D gene. V lost 4 bases, J lost 0 bases, and 13 bases lay in between. This CDR3 has 15 residues. Germline-derived CDR1 and CDR2 are MDHEN and SYDVKM. The CDR3 sequence is CASSSGALSSYEQYF. DNA for the CDR3: TGTGCCAGCAGTTCTGGAGCTTTGAGCTCCTACGAGCAGTACTTC.

The genes are TRBV25-1 and TRBJ2-5; D gene unclear. The V gene lost 5 bases and the J gene lost 5 bases, with 15 bases spanning the gap. CDR3 length: 14 amino acids. CDR1 is MGHDK, CDR2 SYGVNS, per germline. For the CDR3, the DNA is TGTGCCAGCAGTTCGGGCCCACACGGGGAGACCCAGTACTTC. Protein sequence: CASSSGPHGETQYF.

This chain uses TRBV7-2 with TRBJ1-5, with TRBD1 matching over 7 bases. Per the germline V gene, CDR1 is SGHTA and CDR2 is FQGNSA. The CDR3 loop spans 14 amino acids. The J segment lost 11 bases and the V segment lost 2 bases, leaving 9 bases of the junction unmatched. For the CDR3, the DNA is TGTGCCAGCAGCTTATCCTCTCAGGGGGGGACCCAGCATTTT. Protein: CASSLSSQGGTQHF.

The V and J genes are TRBV14 and TRBJ2-7, with 8 positions matching TRBD1. This CDR3 contains 15 residues. Trimming cost V 4 bases and J 4 bases; bases outside gene matches: 9. CDR1 SGHDN and CDR2 FVKESK come from the germline V gene. CDR3 nucleotide sequence: TGTGCCAGCAGCCTAATGCAGGGGGCCTCTTACGAGCAGTACTTC. Encoded protein: CASSLMQGASYEQYF.

The rearrangement links TRBV4-1 to TRBJ2-5; the match to TRBD1 covers 7 bases. This CDR3 is built from 15 residues. Germline-derived CDR1 and CDR2 are MGHRA and YSYEKL. The J segment lost 2 bases and the V segment lost 4 bases, leaving 7 bases of the junction unmatched. DNA for the CDR3: TGCGCCAGCAGCCTCAACGACAGGGCACAAGAGACCCAGTACTTC. Protein product: CASSLNDRAQETQYF.

The CDR3 protein is CATSRKQGANSPLHF. CDR3 in DNA: TGTGCCACCAGCAGAAAACAGGGGGCTAATTCACCCCTCCACTTT. The chain couples TRBV15 to TRBJ1-6; 9 nucleotides align to TRBD1. Germline CDR1 and CDR2: LNHNV and YYDKDF (reference sequence). CDR3 length equals 15 residues. V lost 2 bases to trimming and J lost 6 bases; unmatched junction nucleotides: 2.

The rearrangement joins TRBV6-4 to TRBJ2-1; D unresolved. V shed 3 bases and J shed 9 bases, with 12 bases lying between them. CDR1 is MRHNA, CDR2 SNTAGT, per germline. This CDR3 is 13 amino acids long. DNA for the CDR3: TGTGCCAGCAGTGAATGGGCAGGCGGTGAGCAGTTCTTC. Its translation: CASSEWAGGEQFF.

J is TRBJ1-5 and V is TRBV19, with 7 bases that match TRBD1. J was trimmed by 5 bases and V by 4 bases; bases with no gene match: 5. The CDR3 runs 14 residues. Germline assignment: CDR1 LNHDA and CDR2 SQIVND (reference sequence). CDR3 loop: CASSRGTDHQPQHF. Here the CDR3 DNA reads TGTGCCAGTAGTAGGGGGACAGACCATCAGCCCCAGCATTTT.

The V gene is TRBV6-1, the J gene TRBJ2-5; D unresolved. The CDR3 runs 13 residues. V gave up 2 bases and J gave up 7 bases, with 11 bases separating them. Germline CDR1 is MNHNS and CDR2 is SASEGT. The CDR3 DNA follows: TGTGCCAGCAGTGAAAGTTTACCCTCGACCCAGTACTTC. Its protein is CASSESLPSTQYF.

The V gene is TRBV18, the J gene TRBJ2-5; D not resolved. Germline CDR1 is KGHSH and CDR2 is LQKENI. Trimming took 3 bases from V and 0 from J, leaving 11 bases between them. This CDR3 contains 15 residues. CDR3 sequence (DNA): TGTGCCAGCTCACCGGGAAAAGGGTACCAAGAGACCCAGTACTTC. As protein: CASSPGKGYQETQYF.

V is TRBV4-1 and J is TRBJ1-6; a weak D match, TRBD1 (5 bases). Germline V gives CDR1 MGHRA, CDR2 YSYEKL. The CDR3 totals 18 residues. V was cut by 4 bases and J by 4 bases, with 20 bases left in between. CDR3 in amino acids: CASSLLRSGTEYNSPLHF. CDR3 coding DNA: TGCGCCAGCAGCCTCCTTAGATCCGGGACGGAGTATAATTCACCCCTCCACTTT.

This chain uses TRBV28 with TRBJ2-2, with TRBD1 as a possible D gene (5 bases). V was trimmed by 3 bases and J by 5 bases, leaving 10 bases between them. The CDR3 contains 14 residues. Germline V gene sequence: CDR1 MDHEN, CDR2 SYDVKM. The CDR3 DNA is TGTGCCAGCAGTTTGCAGGGTTGGACCGGGGAGCTGTTTTTT. Its protein product is CASSLQGWTGELFF.

The chain recombines TRBV27 with TRBJ1-1; the D is unclear. Trimming pared 2 bases from V and 8 bases from J, leaving 12 bases between. The CDR3 is 13 residues long. Per germline, CDR1 MNHEY and CDR2 SMNVEV (reference sequence). CDR3 protein: CASSLLPSGEAFF. The CDR3 DNA reads TGTGCCAGCAGTTTACTTCCCTCAGGAGAAGCTTTCTTT.

J is TRBJ2-1 and V is TRBV2; D is ambiguous. The V gene's germline CDR1 is SNHLY and CDR2 FYNNEI. Trimming removed 2 bases from V and 0 bases from J, with 5 bases in between. The CDR3 runs to 14 residues. The CDR3 spells CASSELYSYNEQFF. The CDR3 DNA follows: TGTGCCAGCAGTGAACTCTACTCCTACAATGAGCAGTTCTTC.